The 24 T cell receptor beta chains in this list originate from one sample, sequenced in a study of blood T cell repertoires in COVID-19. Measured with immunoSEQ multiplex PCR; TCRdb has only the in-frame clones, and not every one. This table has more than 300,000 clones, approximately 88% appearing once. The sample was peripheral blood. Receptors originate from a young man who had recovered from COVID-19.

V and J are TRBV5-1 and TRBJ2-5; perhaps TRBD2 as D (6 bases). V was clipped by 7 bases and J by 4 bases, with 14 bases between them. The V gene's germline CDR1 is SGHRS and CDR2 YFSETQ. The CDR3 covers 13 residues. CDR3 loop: CASQNGGGETQYF. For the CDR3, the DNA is TGCGCCAGCCAGAACGGGGGAGGAGAGACCCAGTACTTC.

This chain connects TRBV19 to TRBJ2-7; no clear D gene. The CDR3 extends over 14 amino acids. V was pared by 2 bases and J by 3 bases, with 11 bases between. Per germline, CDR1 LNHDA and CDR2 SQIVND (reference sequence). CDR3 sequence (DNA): TGTGCCAGTAGTATACGCCCAGGAAACTACGAGCAGTACTTC. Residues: CASSIRPGNYEQYF.

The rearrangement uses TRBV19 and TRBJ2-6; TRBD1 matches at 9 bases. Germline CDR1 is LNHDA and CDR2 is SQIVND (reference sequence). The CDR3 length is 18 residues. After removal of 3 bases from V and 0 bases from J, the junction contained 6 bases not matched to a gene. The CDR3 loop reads CASSIVDRGSSGANVLTF. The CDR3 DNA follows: TGTGCCAGTAGTATCGTGGACAGGGGTAGCTCTGGGGCCAACGTCCTGACTTTC.

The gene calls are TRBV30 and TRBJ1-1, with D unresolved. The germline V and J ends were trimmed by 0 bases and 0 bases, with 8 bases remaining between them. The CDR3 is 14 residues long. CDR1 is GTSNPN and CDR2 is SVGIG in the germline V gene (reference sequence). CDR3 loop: CAWSVGGVNTEAFF. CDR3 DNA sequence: TGTGCCTGGAGTGTAGGCGGTGTGAACACTGAAGCTTTCTTT.

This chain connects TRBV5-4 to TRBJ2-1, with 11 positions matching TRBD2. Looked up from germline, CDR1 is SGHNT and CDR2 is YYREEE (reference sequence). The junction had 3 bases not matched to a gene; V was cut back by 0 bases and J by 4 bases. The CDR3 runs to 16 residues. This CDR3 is CASSLALAGGYNEQFF. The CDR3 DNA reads TGTGCCAGCAGCTTGGCCTTAGCGGGAGGGTACAATGAGCAGTTCTTC.

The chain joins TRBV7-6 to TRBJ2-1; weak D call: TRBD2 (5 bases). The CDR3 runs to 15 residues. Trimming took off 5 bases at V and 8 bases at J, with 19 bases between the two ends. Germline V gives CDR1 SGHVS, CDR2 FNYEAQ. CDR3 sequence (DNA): TGTGCCAGCAGCCCCGAGGGTCTGGGTTGGCATGAGCAGTTCTTC. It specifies CASSPEGLGWHEQFF. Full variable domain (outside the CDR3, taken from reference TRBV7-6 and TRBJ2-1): GAGVSQSPRYKVTKRGQDVALRCDPISGHVSLYWYRQALGQGPEFLTYFNYEAQQDKSGLPNDRFSAERPEGSISTLTIQRTEQRDSAMYRCASSPEGLGWHEQFFGPGTRLTVL.

The CDR3: CASSINRGEKLFF. The CDR3 DNA is TGTGCCAGTAGTATTAACAGGGGTGAAAAACTGTTTTTT. This chain joins TRBV19 and TRBJ1-4; TRBD1 agrees at 7 bases. The CDR3 contains 13 residues. The germline V gene encodes CDR1 LNHDA and CDR2 SQIVND (reference sequence). V gave up 3 bases and J gave up 7 bases; unmatched junction bases: 2.

CDR3 sequence reads: CASSLQGQTQYF. The CDR3 region has the DNA TGTGCCAGCAGCCTACAGGGGCAGACGCAGTATTTT. This rearrangement joins TRBV7-2 to TRBJ2-3; TRBD1 agrees at 7 bases. CDR1 is SGHTA, CDR2 FQGNSA, per germline. The trim removed 5 bases at V and 9 bases at J, leaving 5 bases unmatched. The CDR3 has 12 residues.

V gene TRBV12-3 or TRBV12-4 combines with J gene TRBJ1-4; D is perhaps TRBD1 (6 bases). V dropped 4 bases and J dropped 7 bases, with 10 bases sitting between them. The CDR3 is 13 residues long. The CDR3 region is CASSSGQFEKLFF. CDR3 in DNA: TGTGCCAGCAGTTCGGGACAATTTGAAAAACTGTTTTTT.

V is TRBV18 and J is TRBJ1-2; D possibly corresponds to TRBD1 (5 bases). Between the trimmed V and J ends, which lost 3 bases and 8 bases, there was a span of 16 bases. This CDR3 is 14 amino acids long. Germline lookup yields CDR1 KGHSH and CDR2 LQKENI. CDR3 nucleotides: TGTGCCAGCTCACCGGGCCAGGGAACTGGGGGCTACACCTTC. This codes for CASSPGQGTGGYTF.

In DNA form, the CDR3 reads TGCGCCAGCAGCTCAACTAGCGGGAGTCTTAATGAGCAGTTCTTC. This gives the protein CASSSTSGSLNEQFF. The V and J genes are TRBV5-1 and TRBJ2-1; 11 bases map to TRBD2. V was clipped by 3 bases and J by 7 bases; unmatched bases: 6. CDR3 length: 15 amino acids. Germline loops: CDR1 SGHRS, CDR2 YFSETQ.

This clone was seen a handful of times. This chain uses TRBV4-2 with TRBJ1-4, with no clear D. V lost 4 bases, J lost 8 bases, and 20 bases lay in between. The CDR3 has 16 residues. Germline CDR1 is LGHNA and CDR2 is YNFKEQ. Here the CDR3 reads CASSPDAGSLNEKLFF. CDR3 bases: TGTGCCAGCAGCCCTGACGCGGGGTCCTTGAACGAAAAACTGTTTTTT.

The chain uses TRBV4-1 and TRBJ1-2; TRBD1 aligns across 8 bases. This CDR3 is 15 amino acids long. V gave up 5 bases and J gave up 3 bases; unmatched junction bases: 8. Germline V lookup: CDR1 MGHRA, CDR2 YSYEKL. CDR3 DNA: TGCGCCAGCAGCGCTCAGACAGGGGTGGACTATGGCTACACCTTC. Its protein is CASSAQTGVDYGYTF.

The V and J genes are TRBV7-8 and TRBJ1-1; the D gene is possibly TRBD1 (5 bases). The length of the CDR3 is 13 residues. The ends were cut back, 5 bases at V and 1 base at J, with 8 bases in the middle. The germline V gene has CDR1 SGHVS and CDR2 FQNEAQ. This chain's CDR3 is CASSPTENTEAFF. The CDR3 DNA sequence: TGTGCCAGCAGCCCGACAGAGAACACTGAAGCTTTCTTT.

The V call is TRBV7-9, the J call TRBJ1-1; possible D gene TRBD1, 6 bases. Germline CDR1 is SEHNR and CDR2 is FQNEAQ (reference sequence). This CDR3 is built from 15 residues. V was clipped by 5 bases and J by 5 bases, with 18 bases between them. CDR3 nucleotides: TGTGCCAGCAGCCTAGGGGCCCTAACAGGGACTGAAGCTTTCTTT. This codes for CASSLGALTGTEAFF.

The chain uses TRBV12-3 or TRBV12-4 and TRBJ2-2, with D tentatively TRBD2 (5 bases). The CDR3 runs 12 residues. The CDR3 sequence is CTSRGNTGELFF. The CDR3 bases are TGTACTTCTCGGGGGAACACCGGGGAGCTGTTTTTT.

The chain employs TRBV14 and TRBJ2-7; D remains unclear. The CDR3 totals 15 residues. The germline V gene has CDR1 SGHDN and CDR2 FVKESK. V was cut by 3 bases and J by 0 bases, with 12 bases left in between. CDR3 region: CASSQRHPFSYEQYF. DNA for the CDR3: TGTGCCAGCAGCCAGCGACACCCGTTCTCCTACGAGCAGTACTTC.

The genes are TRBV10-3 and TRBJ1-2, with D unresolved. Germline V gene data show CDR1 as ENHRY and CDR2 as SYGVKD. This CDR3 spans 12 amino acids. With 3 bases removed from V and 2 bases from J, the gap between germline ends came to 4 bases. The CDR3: CAISEQNYGYTF. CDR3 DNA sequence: TGTGCCATCAGTGAACAGAACTATGGCTACACCTTC.

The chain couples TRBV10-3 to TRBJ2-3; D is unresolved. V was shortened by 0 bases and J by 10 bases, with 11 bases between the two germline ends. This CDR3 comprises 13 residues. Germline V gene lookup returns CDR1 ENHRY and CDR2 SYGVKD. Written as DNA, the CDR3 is TGTGCCATCAGTGAGTCTGAACTTCTGGCGCAGTATTTT. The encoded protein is CAISESELLAQYF.

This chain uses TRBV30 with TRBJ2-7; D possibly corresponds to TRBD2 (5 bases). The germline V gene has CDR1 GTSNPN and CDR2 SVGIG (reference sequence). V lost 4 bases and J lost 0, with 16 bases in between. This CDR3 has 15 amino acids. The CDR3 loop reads CAWTLRGSCSYEQYF. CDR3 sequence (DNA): TGTGCCTGGACTCTACGGGGTTCCTGCTCCTACGAGCAGTACTTC.

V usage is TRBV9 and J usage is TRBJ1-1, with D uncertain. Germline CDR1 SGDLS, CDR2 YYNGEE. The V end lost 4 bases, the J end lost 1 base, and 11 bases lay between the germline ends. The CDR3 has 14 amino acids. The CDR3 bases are TGTGCCAGCAGCCCCCTAACAGAGAACACTGAAGCTTTCTTT. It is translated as CASSPLTENTEAFF.

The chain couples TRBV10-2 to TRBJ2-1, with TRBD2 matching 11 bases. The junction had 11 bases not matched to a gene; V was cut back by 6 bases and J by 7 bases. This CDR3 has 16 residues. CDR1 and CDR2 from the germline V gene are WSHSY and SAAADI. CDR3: CASRPPGLAVPNEQFF. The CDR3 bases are TGCGCCAGCAGACCACCGGGACTAGCGGTACCAAATGAGCAGTTCTTC.

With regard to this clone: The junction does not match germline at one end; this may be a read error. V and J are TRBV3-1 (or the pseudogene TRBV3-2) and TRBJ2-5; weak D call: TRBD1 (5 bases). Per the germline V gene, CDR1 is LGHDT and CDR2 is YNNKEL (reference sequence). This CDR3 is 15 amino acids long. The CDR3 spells CASSQVRPGQGTQYF. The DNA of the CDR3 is TGTGCCAGCAGCCAAGTACGGCCAGGGCAAGGGACCCAGTACTTC.

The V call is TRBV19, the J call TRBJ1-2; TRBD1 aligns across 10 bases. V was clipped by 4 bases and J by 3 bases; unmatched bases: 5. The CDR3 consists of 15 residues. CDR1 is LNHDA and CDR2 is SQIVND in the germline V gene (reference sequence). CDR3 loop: CASSTGTGVHYGYTF. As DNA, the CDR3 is TGTGCCAGTAGTACCGGGACAGGGGTTCACTATGGCTACACCTTC. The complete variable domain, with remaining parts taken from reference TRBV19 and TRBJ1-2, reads DGGITQSPKYLFRKEGQNVTLSCEQNLNHDAMYWYRQDPGQGLRLIYYSQIVNDFQKGDIAEGYSVSREKKESFPLTVTSAQKNPTAFYLCASSTGTGVHYGYTFGSGTRLTVV.